This is a list of T cell receptor beta chains from one sample in a study of cytomegalovirus exposure and HLA in healthy donors. Sequenced by immunoSEQ multiplex PCR; TCRdb stores in-frame clones only, minus some. The data hold roughly 110,000 clones, with about 88% observed a single time. Material: PBMCs. These receptors were collected from a woman younger than 35 in good health and CMV-seropositive. Each CDR3 is given with its conserved first and last residue. Each record gives: J gene, V gene, CDR3 protein.

>TRBJ1-2|TRBV7-9
CASSLVQISGYTF
>TRBJ2-7|TRBV11-2
CASRERQGHEQYF
>TRBJ2-1|TRBV10-3
CAISESPSGGAVEQFF
>TRBJ1-1|TRBV4-1
CASSPGLNTEAFF
>TRBJ2-3|TRBV14
CASSFGLPDTQYF
>TRBJ1-3|TRBV4-1
CASSQAGQAVNTIYF
>TRBJ2-1|TRBV6-4
CASSDSHERPQFF
>TRBJ1-1|TRBV27
CASSTNGQGVAFF
>TRBJ2-7|TRBV15
CATSRGGDYEQYF
>TRBJ2-5|TRBV27
CASSRGQGSGETQYF
>TRBJ2-7|TRBV27
CASSRRDWGEQYF
>TRBJ2-3|TRBV4-1
CASSQLGLAGGPGTDTQYF
>TRBJ2-5|TRBV2
CASKVGQQETQYF
>TRBJ2-1|TRBV4-1
CASTRGQRTGMYNEQFF
>TRBJ2-3|TRBV2
CASILVAGTDTQYF
>TRBJ2-3|TRBV18
CASSRPDLPGFTDTQYF
>TRBJ1-3|TRBV7-8
CASGGQGGLGNTIYF
>TRBJ2-2|TRBV6-1
CASSDLFTGELFF
>TRBJ2-1|TRBV6-6
CASRELAGGLYNEQFF
>TRBJ1-5|TRBV5-6
CASSTTGGGNQPQHF
>TRBJ1-1|TRBV14
CASSHTQGRTEAFF
>TRBJ2-2|TRBV2
CASSERQGARSGELFF
>TRBJ1-6|TRBV27
CASSSDVGRDSPLHF
>TRBJ1-3|TRBV6-1
CASSEQGAYSLRSGNTIYF
>TRBJ2-1|TRBV19
CASSKVRTGGHNEQFF
>TRBJ1-2|TRBV9
CASSVLGTDDYGYTF
>TRBJ1-3|TRBV27
CASSLCTSGTDSGNTIYF
>TRBJ1-2|TRBV28
CASYIPGVNYGYTF
>TRBJ2-1|TRBV2
CASSEGPASSYNEQFF
>TRBJ2-1|TRBV2
CASKRGGTNSYNEQFF
>TRBJ1-2|TRBV27
CASSLTPGQVGGYTF
>TRBJ2-5|TRBV5-1
CASSLVAGEETQYF
>TRBJ2-3|TRBV6-5
CASSPSPGLRDTQYF
>TRBJ2-6|TRBV7-2
CASSPGSGGANVLTF
>TRBJ2-5|TRBV6-1
CASRGGNRETQYF
>TRBJ2-2|TRBV6-5
CASSQQGAVTGELFF
>TRBJ2-1|TRBV7-9
CASSSTGFFYNEQFF
>TRBJ2-3|TRBV27
CASSRGTATQYF
>TRBJ2-5|TRBV9
CASSLQGGRETQYF
>TRBJ1-3|TRBV5-6
CASSRTGVGNTIYF
>TRBJ2-1|TRBV7-8
CASSLEAYNEQFF
>TRBJ1-2|TRBV2
CASSDTGYYGYTF
>TRBJ2-2|TRBV19
CASIRLAGPTGELFF
>TRBJ1-5|TRBV19
CASTMWDSGNQPQHF
>TRBJ2-1|TRBV7-6
CASSLASRGAYNEQFF
>TRBJ1-2|TRBV28
CASSSLGEGEVYGYTF
>TRBJ1-2|TRBV11-2
CASSLVGTGDGYTF
>TRBJ2-5|TRBV19
CASSFSGRQETQYF
>TRBJ2-5|TRBV28
CASSLAAGLQETQYF
>TRBJ1-4|TRBV5-4
CASSLAGIEEKLFF
>TRBJ1-1|TRBV6-5
CASSYTRNTEAFF
>TRBJ1-1|TRBV4-1
CASSQVRVNTEAFF
>TRBJ2-2|TRBV5-4
CASSPPGRGGNGELFF
>TRBJ2-1|TRBV28
CASSQRGVYNEQFF
>TRBJ1-5|TRBV7-6
CASSLTGGDQPQHF